This T cell receptor (beta chain) appears in the sequencing data of a study of blood T cell repertoires in COVID-19. Trimming removed 2 bases at V and 9 bases at J, with 10 bases between. Germline loops: CDR1 MNHNY, CDR2 SVGAGI (reference sequence). The CDR3 runs 12 residues. Clones were read by immunoSEQ multiplex PCR, and TCRdb kept only the in-frame ones, dropping some. The repertoire has 95,000 or so clones, 80% to 90% of them found once; the top ten carry 17%. This clonotype originated in a human donor in a cohort sampled during active COVID-19. The genes are TRBV6-6 and TRBJ1-1, with D tentatively TRBD1 (6 bases). Sequenced material: peripheral blood. The CDR3 DNA reads TGTGCCAGCAGTTACAGAGACAGGCAAGCTTTCTTT. It encodes CASSYRDRQAFF.